Presented here are 9 T cell receptor beta chains from one specimen sequenced in a study of regulatory dendritic cells for organ transplantation. Repertoires were generated with immunoSEQ multiplex PCR, while TCRdb's copy carries only in-frame clones and drops some. The profile shows about 28,000 clones, roughly four fifths of them singletons. The material sequenced was naive CD4+ T cells from blood. Described subset: CD45RA+ naive T cells. The receptors stem from a human donor in good health.

The count of this clone is one. At one end, the junction sequence differs from germline, possibly due to a read error. The V gene is TRBV5-1, the J gene TRBJ1-4; D perhaps matches TRBD1 (5 bases). Germline CDR1 is SGHRS and CDR2 is YFSETQ. The CDR3 has 15 amino acids. The CDR3 DNA sequence: TGCGCCAGCACCTTGGGTCCAGGGCCTCTTGAAAAACTGTTTTTT. Encoded protein: CASTLGPGPLEKLFF.

The chain employs TRBV18 and TRBJ2-5, with TRBD2 identical over 15 bases. Losses at the gene ends were 5 bases for V and 4 bases for J; bases not matched to a gene: 5. CDR1 and CDR2 from the germline V gene are KGHSH and LQKENI. This CDR3 is 16 amino acids long. The CDR3 DNA is TGTGCCAGCTCATCCGGACTAGCGGGGGGGCTAGAGACCCAGTACTTC. Protein sequence: CASSSGLAGGLETQYF.

The V call is TRBV10-3, the J call TRBJ2-1; 9 nucleotides agree with TRBD1. The CDR3 loop spans 13 amino acids. Germline-derived CDR1 and CDR2 are ENHRY and SYGVKD. V dropped 6 bases and J dropped 6; count of bases not matched to a gene: 3. The CDR3 loop is CAIRQGATNEQFF. In DNA, the CDR3 is TGTGCCATCAGACAGGGGGCCACCAATGAGCAGTTCTTC.

This clone was counted between two and nine times. The V and J genes are TRBV2 and TRBJ1-4; 9 bases fit TRBD1. J gave up 7 bases and V 6 bases, and 3 bases lay outside the gene matches. CDR1 is SNHLY, CDR2 FYNNEI, per germline. This CDR3 is built from 13 residues. The CDR3 sequence: CASSLTGGEKLFF. CDR3 in DNA: TGTGCCAGCAGCCTGACAGGGGGTGAAAAACTGTTTTTT.

This clone was counted only a few times. In DNA form, the CDR3 reads TGTGCCAGCTCACCGAACAGGGGGGCTAACTATGGCTACACCTTC. As protein: CASSPNRGANYGYTF. The genes are TRBV18 and TRBJ1-2, with TRBD1 identical over 8 bases. This CDR3 region has 15 residues. The germline gives CDR1 KGHSH, CDR2 LQKENI. The trim removed 3 bases at V and 0 bases at J, leaving 3 bases unmatched.

The V gene is TRBV5-1, the J gene TRBJ2-1; 15 bases line up with TRBD2. Trimming cost V 3 bases and J 9 bases; bases outside gene matches: 13. Germline assignment: CDR1 SGHRS and CDR2 YFSETQ. The CDR3 runs to 18 residues. The CDR3 protein is CASSSLPGLAGGHGEQFF. The CDR3 bases are TGCGCCAGCAGCTCTCTGCCCGGACTAGCGGGGGGGCACGGTGAGCAGTTCTTC.

The sample holds one count of this clone. This chain connects TRBV2 to TRBJ2-5; 9 nucleotides match TRBD1. Germline assignment: CDR1 SNHLY and CDR2 FYNNEI. The length of the CDR3 is 15 residues. Trimming cost V 4 bases and J 1 base; bases outside gene matches: 4. The CDR3 DNA reads as TGTGCCAGCAGTGCCGGGACAGGGAGCCAAGAGACCCAGTACTTC. This gives the protein CASSAGTGSQETQYF.

J is TRBJ2-2 and V is TRBV18, with D perhaps TRBD2 (5 bases). Trimming shortened V by 4 bases and J by 2 bases, and 14 bases separated the two germline ends. CDR3 length equals 16 residues. CDR1 KGHSH and CDR2 LQKENI come from the germline V gene. The DNA of the CDR3 is TGTGCCAGCTCACTGGCCACCCCGGGAAACACCGGGGAGCTGTTTTTT. Translating gives CASSLATPGNTGELFF.

V and J are TRBV6-6 and TRBJ2-1; D is perhaps TRBD2 (6 bases). This CDR3 is built from 14 residues. Trimming shortened V by 8 bases and J by 0 bases, and 11 bases separated the two germline ends. From germline, CDR1 is MNHNY and CDR2 SVGAGI (reference sequence). The CDR3 reads CASGAGTSYNEQFF. CDR3 DNA sequence: TGTGCCAGCGGGGCGGGGACCTCCTACAATGAGCAGTTCTTC.